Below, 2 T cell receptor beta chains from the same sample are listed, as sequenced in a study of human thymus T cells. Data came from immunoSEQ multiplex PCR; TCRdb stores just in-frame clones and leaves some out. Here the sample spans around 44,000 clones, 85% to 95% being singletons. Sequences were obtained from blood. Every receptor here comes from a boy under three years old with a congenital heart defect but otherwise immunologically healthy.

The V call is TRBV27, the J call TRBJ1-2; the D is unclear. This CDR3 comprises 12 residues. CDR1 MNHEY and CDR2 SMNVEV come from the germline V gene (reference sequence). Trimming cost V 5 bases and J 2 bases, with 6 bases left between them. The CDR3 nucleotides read TGTGCCAGCAGTACTCACAACTATGGCTACACCTTC. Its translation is CASSTHNYGYTF.

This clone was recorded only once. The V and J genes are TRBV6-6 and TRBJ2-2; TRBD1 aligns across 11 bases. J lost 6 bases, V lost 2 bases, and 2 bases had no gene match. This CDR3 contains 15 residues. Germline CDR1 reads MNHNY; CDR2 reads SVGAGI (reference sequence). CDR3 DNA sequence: TGTGCCAGCAGTTACCTGGGACAGGGGGCCGGGGAGCTGTTTTTT. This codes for CASSYLGQGAGELFF.